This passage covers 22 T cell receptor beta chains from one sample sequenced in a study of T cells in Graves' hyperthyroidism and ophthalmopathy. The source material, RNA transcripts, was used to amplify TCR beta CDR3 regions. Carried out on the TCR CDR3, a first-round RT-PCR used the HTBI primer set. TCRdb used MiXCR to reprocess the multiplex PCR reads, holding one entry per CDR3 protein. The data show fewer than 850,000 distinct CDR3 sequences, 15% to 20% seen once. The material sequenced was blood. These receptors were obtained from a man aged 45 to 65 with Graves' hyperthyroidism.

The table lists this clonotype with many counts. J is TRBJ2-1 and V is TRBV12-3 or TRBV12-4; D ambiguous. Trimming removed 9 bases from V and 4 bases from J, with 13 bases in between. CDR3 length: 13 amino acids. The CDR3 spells CASSGEYYNEQFF. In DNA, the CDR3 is TGTGCCAGTTCCGGAGAATATTACAATGAGCAGTTCTTC.

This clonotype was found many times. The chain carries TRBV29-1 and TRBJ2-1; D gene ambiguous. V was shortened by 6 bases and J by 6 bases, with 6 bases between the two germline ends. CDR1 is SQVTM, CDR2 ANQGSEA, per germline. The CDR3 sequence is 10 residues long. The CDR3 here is CSVALNEQFF. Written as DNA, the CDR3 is TGCAGCGTCGCCCTCAATGAGCAGTTCTTC.

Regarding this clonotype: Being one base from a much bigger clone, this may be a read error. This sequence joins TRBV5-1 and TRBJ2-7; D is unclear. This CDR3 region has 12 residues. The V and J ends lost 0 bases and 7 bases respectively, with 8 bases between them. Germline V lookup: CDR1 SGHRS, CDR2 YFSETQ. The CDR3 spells CASSLGTKEQYF. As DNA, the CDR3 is TGCGCCAGCAGCTTGGGGACCAAAGAGCAGTACTTC.

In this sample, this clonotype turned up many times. CDR3 residues: CASSGQLSNQPQHF. The DNA of the CDR3 is TGTGCCAGCAGTGGACAACTTAGCAATCAGCCCCAGCATTTT. The rearrangement joins TRBV2 to TRBJ1-5; D is unclear. Germline V lookup: CDR1 SNHLY, CDR2 FYNNEI. The V end lost 4 bases, the J end lost 0 bases, and 7 bases lay between the germline ends. This CDR3 contains 14 residues.

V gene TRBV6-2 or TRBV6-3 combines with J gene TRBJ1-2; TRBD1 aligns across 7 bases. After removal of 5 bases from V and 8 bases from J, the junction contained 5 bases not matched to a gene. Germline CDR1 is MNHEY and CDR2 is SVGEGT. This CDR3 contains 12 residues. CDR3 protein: CASSGNRGGYTF. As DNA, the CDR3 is TGTGCCAGCAGTGGGAACAGGGGCGGCTACACCTTC.

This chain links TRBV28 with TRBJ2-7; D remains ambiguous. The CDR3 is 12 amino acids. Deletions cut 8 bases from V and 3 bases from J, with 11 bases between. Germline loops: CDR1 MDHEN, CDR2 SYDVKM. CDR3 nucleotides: TGTGCCAGCCTCCCCTATCTCTACGAGCAGTACTTC. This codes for CASLPYLYEQYF.

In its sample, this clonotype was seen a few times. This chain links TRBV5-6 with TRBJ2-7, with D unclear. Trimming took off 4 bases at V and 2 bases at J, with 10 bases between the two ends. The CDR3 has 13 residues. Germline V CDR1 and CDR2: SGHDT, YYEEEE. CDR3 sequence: CASSQTLPYEQYF. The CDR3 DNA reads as TGTGCCAGCAGCCAAACTCTCCCCTACGAGCAGTACTTC.

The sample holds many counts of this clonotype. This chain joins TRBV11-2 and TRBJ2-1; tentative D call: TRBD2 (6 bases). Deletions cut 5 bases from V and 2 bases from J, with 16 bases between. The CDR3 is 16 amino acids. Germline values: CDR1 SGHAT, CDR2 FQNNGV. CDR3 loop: CASSPHPGETYNEQFF. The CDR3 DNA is TGTGCCAGCAGCCCCCACCCGGGGGAGACCTACAATGAGCAGTTCTTC. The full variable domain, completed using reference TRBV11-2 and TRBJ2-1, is EAGVAQSPRYKIIEKRQSVAFWCNPISGHATLYWYQQILGQGPKLLIQFQNNGVVDDSQLPKDRFSAERLKGVDSTLKIQPAKLEDSAVYLCASSPHPGETYNEQFFGPGTRLTVL.

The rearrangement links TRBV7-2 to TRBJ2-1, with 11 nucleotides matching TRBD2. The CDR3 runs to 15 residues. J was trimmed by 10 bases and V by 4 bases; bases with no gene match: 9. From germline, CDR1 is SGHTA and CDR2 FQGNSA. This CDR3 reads CASSSILTSGSEQFF. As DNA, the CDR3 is TGTGCCAGCAGCTCGATTTTAACTAGCGGGAGCGAGCAGTTCTTC.

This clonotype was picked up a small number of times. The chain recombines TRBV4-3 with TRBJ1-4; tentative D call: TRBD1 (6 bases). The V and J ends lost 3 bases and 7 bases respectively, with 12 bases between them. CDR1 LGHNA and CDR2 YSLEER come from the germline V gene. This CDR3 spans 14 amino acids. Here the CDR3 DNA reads TGCGCCAGCAGCCACGACAGGAGGACTGAAAAACTGTTTTTT. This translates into CASSHDRRTEKLFF.

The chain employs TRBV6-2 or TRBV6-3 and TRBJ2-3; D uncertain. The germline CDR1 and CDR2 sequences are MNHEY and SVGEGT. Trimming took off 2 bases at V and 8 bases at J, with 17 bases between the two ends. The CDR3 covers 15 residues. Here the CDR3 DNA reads TGTGCCAGCAGTTACGGATCCGAGTCTGTGGGTACGCAGTATTTT. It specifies CASSYGSESVGTQYF.

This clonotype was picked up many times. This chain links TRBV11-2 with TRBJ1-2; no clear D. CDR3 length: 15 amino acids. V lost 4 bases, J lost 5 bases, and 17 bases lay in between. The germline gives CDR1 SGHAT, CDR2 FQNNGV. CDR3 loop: CASSSRPNDPYGYTF. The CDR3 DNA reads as TGTGCCAGCAGCTCCCGACCAAACGACCCTTATGGCTACACCTTC. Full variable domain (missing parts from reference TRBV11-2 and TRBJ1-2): EAGVAQSPRYKIIEKRQSVAFWCNPISGHATLYWYQQILGQGPKLLIQFQNNGVVDDSQLPKDRFSAERLKGVDSTLKIQPAKLEDSAVYLCASSSRPNDPYGYTFGSGTRLTVV.

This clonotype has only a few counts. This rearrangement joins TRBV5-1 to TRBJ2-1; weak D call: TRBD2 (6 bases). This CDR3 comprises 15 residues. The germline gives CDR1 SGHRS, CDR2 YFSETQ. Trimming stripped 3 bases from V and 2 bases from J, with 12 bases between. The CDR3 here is CASSSPGGAYNEQFF. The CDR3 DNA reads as TGCGCCAGCAGCTCCCCGGGCGGGGCCTACAATGAGCAGTTCTTC.

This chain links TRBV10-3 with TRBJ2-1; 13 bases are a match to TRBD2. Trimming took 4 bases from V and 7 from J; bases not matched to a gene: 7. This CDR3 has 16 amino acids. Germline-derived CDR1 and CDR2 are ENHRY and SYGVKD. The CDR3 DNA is TGTGCCATCAGTGGCCCCGGGACTAGCGGGGTGAATGAGCAGTTCTTC. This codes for CAISGPGTSGVNEQFF.

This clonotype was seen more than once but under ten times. The CDR3 is CASSYSGSNNEQYF. CDR3 DNA sequence: TGTGCCAGCAGCTATAGCGGGAGTAACAACGAGCAGTACTTC. This rearrangement joins TRBV13 to TRBJ2-7; 9 bases fit TRBD2. This CDR3 spans 14 amino acids. Germline values: CDR1 PRHDT, CDR2 FYEKMQ (reference sequence). With 4 bases clipped from V and 5 bases from J, the junction kept 6 bases outside the gene matches.

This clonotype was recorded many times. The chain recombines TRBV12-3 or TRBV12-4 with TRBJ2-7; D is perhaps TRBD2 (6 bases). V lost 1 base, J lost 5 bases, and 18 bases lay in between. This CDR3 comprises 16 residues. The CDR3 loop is CASSLGVGGGRHEQYF. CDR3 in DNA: TGTGCCAGCAGTTTAGGCGTCGGGGGTGGTCGACACGAGCAGTACTTC.

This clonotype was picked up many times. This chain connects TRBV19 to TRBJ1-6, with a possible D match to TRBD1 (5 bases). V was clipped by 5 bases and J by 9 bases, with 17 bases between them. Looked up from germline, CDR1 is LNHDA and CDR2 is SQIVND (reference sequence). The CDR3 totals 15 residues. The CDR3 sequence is CASSVRDGGGSPLHF. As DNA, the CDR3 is TGTGCCAGTAGTGTCCGGGACGGTGGCGGTTCACCCCTCCACTTT.

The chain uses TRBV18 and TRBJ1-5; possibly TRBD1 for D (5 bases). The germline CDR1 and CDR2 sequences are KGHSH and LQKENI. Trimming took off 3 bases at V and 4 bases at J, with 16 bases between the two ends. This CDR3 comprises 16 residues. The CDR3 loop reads CASSPYDGGGNQPQHF. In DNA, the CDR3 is TGTGCCAGCTCACCGTACGATGGGGGAGGGAATCAGCCCCAGCATTTT.

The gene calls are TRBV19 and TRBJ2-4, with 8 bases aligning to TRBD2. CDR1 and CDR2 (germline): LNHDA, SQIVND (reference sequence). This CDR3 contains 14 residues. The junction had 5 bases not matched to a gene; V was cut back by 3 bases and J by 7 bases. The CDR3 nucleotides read TGTGCCAGTAGTATCGGGGGGGTGTCTAACATTCAGTACTTC. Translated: CASSIGGVSNIQYF. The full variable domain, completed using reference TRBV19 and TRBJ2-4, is DGGITQSPKYLFRKEGQNVTLSCEQNLNHDAMYWYRQDPGQGLRLIYYSQIVNDFQKGDIAEGYSVSREKKESFPLTVTSAQKNPTAFYLCASSIGGVSNIQYFGAGTRLSVL.

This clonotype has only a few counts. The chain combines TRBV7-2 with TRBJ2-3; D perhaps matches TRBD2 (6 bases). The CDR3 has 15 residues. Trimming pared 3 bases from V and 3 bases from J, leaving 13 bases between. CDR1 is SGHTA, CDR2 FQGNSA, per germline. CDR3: CASSFQRAGTDTQYF. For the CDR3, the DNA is TGTGCCAGCAGCTTCCAGCGGGCAGGAACAGATACGCAGTATTTT.

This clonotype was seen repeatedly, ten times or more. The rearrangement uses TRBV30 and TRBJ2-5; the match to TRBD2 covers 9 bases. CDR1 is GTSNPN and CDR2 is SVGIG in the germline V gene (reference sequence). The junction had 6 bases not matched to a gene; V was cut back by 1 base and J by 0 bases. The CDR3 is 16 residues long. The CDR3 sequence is CAWSGLLAGYQETQYF. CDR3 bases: TGTGCCTGGAGTGGGTTGCTAGCGGGATACCAAGAGACCCAGTACTTC.

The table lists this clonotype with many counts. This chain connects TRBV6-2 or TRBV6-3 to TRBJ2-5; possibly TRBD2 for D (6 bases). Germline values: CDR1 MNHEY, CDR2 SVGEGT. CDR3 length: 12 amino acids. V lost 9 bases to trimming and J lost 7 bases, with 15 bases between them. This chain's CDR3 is CASRRDEATQYF. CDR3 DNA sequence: TGTGCCAGTCGGAGGGACGAAGCGACCCAGTACTTC.